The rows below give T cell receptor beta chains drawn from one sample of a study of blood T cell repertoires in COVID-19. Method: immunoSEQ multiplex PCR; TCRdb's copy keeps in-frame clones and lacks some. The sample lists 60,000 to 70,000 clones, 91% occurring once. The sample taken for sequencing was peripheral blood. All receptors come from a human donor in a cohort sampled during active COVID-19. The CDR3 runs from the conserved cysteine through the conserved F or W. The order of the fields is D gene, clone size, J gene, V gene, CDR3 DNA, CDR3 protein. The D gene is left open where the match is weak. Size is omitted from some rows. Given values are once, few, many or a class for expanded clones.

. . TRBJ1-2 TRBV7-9 TGTGCCAGCAGCTTAAGAGGGGGTCGATTTAACTATGGCTACACCTTC CASSLRGGRFNYGYTF
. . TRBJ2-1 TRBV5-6 TGTGCCAGCAGCTTTGGAGATGAGCAGTTCTTC CASSFGDEQFF
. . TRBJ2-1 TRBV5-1 TGCGCCAGCACCCCGGAGGGTATGTGGCGCAATGAGCAGTTCTTC CASTPEGMWRNEQFF
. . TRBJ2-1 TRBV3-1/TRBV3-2 TGTGCCAGCAGCCAGGGGAGAGTTGAGCAGTTCTTC CASSQGRVEQFF
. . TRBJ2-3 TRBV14 TGTGCCAGCAGCTCCCTCAGGGGTGATACGCAGTATTTT CASSSLRGDTQYF
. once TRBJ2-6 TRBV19 TGTGCCAGTAGTACTAGGGGGGGTAGTGGGGCCAACGTCCTGACTTTC CASSTRGGSGANVLTF
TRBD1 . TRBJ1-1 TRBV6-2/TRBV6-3 TGTGCCAGCAGTTACCCTAATAACAGGGGTCGGGGTGAAGCTTTCTTT CASSYPNNRGRGEAFF
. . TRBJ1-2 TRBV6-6 TGTGCCAGCAGTTACTCGACAGAAGACTATGGCTACACCTTC CASSYSTEDYGYTF
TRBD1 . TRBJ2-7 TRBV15 TGTGCCACCAGCAGCTCCGGGACAGCAGGTGAGCAGTACTTC CATSSSGTAGEQYF
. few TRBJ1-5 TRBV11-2 TGTGCCAGCAGTCCGGGGGGCAATCAGCCCCAGCATTTT CASSPGGNQPQHF
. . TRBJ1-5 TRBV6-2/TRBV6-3 TGTGCCAGCAGTCGAGCACTCAAAGATAGCAATCAGCCCCAGCATTTT CASSRALKDSNQPQHF
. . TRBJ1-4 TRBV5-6 TGTGCCAGCAGCTTGGACAGTAATGAAAAACTGTTTTTT CASSLDSNEKLFF
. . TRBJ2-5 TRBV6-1 TGTGCCAGCAGTGAATCAAGTAGGGGGAGACGAGGGGAGACCCAGTACTTC CASSESSRGRRGETQYF
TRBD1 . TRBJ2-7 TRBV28 TGTGCCAGCAGCTCGGGACAGGATGCAAACTACGAGCAGTACTTC CASSSGQDANYEQYF
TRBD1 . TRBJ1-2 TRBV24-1 TGTGCCACCAGGAATCGGGGACAGGCCCTACGGGGATACACCTTC CATRNRGQALRGYTF
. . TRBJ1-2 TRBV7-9 TGTGCCAGCACCCGAACGGGGGGGAACTATGGCTACACCTTC CASTRTGGNYGYTF
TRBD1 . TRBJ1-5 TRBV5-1 TGCGCCAGCAGCTTGAAGATTCTCGGGACAGGGGATCAGCCCCAGCATTTT CASSLKILGTGDQPQHF
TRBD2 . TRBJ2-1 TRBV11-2 TGTGCCAGCAGCCTCCCTGCTAGCGGGGGTTACAATGAGCAGTTCTTC CASSLPASGGYNEQFF
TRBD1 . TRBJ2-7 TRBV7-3 TGTGCCAGCAGCCTAAGTGGACAGGACCACGAGCAGTACTTC CASSLSGQDHEQYF
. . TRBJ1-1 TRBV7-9 TGTGCCAGCAGCTACGCAGGGTATACTGAAGCTTTCTTT CASSYAGYTEAFF
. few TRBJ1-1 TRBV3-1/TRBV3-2 TGTGCCAGCAGCCCACGGGGGGGCGAGGGGATCTTT CASSPRGGEGIF
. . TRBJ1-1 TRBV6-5 TGTGCCAGCAGCTCAACAGGGTCCACTGAAGCTTTCTTT CASSSTGSTEAFF